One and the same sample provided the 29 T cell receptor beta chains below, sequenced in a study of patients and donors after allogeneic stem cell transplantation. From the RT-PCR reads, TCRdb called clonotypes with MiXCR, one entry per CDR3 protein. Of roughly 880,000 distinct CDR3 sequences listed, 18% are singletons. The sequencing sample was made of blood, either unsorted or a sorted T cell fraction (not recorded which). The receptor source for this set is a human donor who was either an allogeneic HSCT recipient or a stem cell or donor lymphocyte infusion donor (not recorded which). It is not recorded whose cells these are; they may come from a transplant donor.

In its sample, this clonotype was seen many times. For the CDR3, the DNA is TGCGCCAGCAGCTTGGAGCGACGGGGCTACACCTTC. Amino acids: CASSLERRGYTF. This chain uses TRBV5-1 with TRBJ1-2; D gene ambiguous. Germline V lookup: CDR1 SGHRS, CDR2 YFSETQ. Trimming took 0 bases from V and 8 from J, leaving 8 bases between them. The CDR3 sequence is 12 residues long.

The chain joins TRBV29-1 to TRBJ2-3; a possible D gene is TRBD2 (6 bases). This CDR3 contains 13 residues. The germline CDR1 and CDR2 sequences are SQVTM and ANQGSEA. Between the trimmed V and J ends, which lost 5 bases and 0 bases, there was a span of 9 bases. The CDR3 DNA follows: TGCAGCGTTATAGCGGCTAGCACAGATACGCAGTATTTT. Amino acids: CSVIAASTDTQYF.

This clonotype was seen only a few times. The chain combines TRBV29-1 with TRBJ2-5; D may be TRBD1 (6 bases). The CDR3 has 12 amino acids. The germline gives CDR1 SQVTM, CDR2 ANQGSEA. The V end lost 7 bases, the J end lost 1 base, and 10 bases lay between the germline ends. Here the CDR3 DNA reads TGCAGCGCCTCGACAGGCCAAGAGACCCAGTACTTC. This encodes CSASTGQETQYF. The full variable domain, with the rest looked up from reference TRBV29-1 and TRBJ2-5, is SAVISQKPSRDICQRGTSLTIQCQVDSQVTMMFWYRQQPGQSLTLIATANQGSEATYESGFVIDKFPISRPNLTFSTLTVSNMSPEDSSIYLCSASTGQETQYFGPGTRLLVL.

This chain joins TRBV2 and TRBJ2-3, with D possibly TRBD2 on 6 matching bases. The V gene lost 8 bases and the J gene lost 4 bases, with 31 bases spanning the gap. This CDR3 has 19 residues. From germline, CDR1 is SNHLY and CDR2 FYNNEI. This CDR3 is CASGPIPRGPRGNSDTQYF. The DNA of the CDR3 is TGTGCCAGCGGACCCATCCCCCGAGGACCCCGGGGGAACTCAGATACGCAGTATTTT.

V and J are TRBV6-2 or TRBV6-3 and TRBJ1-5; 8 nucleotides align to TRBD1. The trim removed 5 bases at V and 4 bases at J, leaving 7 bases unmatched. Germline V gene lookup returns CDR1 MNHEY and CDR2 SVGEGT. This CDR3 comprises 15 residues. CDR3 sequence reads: CASSRWTGNNQPQHF. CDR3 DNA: TGTGCCAGCAGTCGGTGGACAGGGAATAATCAGCCCCAGCATTTT.

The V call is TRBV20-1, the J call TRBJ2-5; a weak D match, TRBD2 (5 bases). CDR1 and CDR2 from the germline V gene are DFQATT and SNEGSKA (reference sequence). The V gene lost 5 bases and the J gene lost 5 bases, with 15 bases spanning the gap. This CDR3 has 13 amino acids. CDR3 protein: CSAPMTRGETQYF. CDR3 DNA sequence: TGCAGTGCTCCAATGACACGCGGGGAGACCCAGTACTTC.

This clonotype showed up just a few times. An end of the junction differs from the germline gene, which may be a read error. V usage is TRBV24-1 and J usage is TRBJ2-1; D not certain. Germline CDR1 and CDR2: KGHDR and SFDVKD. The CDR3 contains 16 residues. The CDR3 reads CATSDWGTHSYNEQFF. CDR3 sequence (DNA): TGTGCCACCAGCGATTGGGGTACGCACTCCTACAATGAGCAGTTCTTC.

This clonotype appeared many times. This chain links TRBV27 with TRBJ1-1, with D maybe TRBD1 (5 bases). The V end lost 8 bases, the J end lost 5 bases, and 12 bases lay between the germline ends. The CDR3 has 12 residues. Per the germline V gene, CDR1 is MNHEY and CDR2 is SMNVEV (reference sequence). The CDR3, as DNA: TGTGCCAGCTCATCAGGGTGGACTGAAGCTTTCTTT. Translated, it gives CASSSGWTEAFF.

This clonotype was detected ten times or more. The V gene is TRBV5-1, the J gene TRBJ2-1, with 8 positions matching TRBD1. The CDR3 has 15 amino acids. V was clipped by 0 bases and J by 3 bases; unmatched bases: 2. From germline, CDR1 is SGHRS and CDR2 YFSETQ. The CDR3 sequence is CASSLEGQGYNEQFF. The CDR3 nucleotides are TGCGCCAGCAGCTTGGAAGGACAGGGCTACAATGAGCAGTTCTTC.

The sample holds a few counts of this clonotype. The CDR3 here is CATSDLRGRPYNEQFF. The CDR3 coding sequence is TGTGCCACCAGTGATTTGCGGGGGCGGCCGTACAATGAGCAGTTCTTC. The chain recombines TRBV24-1 with TRBJ2-1; D is possibly TRBD1 or TRBD2 (6 bases each). This CDR3 is 16 amino acids long. V lost 0 bases, J lost 4 bases, and 12 bases lay in between. Per the germline V gene, CDR1 is KGHDR and CDR2 is SFDVKD.

CDR3 nucleotides: TGTGCCAGCAGTCCCCTCGGTATTCCTGAAGCTTTCTTT. Translated, it gives CASSPLGIPEAFF. The chain joins TRBV6-1 to TRBJ1-1; D unresolved. Trimming took off 5 bases at V and 6 bases at J, with 13 bases between the two ends. This CDR3 contains 13 residues. CDR1 and CDR2 from the germline V gene are MNHNS and SASEGT.

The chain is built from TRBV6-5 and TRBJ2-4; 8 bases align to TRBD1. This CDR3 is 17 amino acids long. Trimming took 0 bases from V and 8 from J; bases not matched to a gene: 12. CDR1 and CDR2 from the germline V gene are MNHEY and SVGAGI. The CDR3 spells CASSYSNPGTGVDIQYF. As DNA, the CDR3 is TGTGCCAGCAGTTACTCGAACCCCGGGACAGGCGTGGACATTCAGTACTTC.

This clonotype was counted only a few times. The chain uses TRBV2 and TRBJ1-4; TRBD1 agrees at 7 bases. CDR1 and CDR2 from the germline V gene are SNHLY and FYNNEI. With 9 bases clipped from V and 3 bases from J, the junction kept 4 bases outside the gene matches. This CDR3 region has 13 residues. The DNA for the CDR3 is TGTGCCAGAGGGACAGAAGCTAATGAAAAACTGTTTTTT. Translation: CARGTEANEKLFF.

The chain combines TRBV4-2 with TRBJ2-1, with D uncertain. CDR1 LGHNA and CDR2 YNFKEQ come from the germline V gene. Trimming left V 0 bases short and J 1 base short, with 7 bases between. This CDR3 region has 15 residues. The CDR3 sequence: CASSQDPLSYNEQFF. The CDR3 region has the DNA TGTGCCAGCAGCCAAGATCCCTTATCCTACAATGAGCAGTTCTTC.

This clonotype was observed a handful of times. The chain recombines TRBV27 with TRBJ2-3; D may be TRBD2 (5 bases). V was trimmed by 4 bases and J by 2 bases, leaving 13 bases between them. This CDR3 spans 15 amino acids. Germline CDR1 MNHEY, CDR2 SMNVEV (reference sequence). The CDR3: CASSSPQRYTDTQYF. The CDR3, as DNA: TGTGCCAGCAGTTCCCCGCAGCGGTACACAGATACGCAGTATTTT.

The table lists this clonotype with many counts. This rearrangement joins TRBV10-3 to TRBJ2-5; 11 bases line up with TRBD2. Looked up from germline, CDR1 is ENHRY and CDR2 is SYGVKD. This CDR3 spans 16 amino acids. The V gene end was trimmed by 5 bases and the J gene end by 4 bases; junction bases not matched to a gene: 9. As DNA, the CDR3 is TGTGCCATCAGTAGTGGCGTTCTAGCGGGAGGAGAGACCCAGTACTTC. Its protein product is CAISSGVLAGGETQYF.

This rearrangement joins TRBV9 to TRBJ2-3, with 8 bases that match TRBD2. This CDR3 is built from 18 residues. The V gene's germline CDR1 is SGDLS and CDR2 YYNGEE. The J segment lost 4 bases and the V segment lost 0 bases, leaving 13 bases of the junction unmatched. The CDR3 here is CASSVDLAGGHSSDTQYF. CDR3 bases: TGTGCCAGCAGCGTAGATCTGGCGGGGGGCCACTCCTCAGATACGCAGTATTTT.

The CDR3 region has the DNA TGTGCCAGCACCCGTAGCGGGGGCACAGATACGCAGTATTTT. It codes for CASTRSGGTDTQYF. This sequence joins TRBV7-8 and TRBJ2-3, with TRBD2 matching over 8 bases. Germline-derived CDR1 and CDR2 are SGHVS and FQNEAQ. Trimming at V came to 7 bases and at J to 1 base, leaving 4 bases not matched to a gene. This CDR3 comprises 14 residues.

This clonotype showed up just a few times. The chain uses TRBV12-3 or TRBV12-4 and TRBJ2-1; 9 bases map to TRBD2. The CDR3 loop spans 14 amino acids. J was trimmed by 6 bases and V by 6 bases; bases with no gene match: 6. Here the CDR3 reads CASSPASGVNEQFF. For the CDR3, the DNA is TGTGCCAGCAGCCCGGCTAGCGGGGTCAATGAGCAGTTCTTC.

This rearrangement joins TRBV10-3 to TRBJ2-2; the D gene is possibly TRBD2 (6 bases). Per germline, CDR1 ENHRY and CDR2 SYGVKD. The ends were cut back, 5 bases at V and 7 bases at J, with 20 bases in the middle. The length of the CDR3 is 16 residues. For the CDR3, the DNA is TGTGCCATCAGTCAGACCGGGACTGACGCGGGCGGGGAGCTGTTTTTT. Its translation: CAISQTGTDAGGELFF.

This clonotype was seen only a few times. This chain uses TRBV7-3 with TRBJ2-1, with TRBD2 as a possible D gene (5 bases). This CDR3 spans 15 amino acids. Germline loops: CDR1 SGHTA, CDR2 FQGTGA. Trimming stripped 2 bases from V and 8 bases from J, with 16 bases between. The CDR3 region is CASSLEGSSHDEQFF. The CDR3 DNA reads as TGTGCCAGCAGCTTAGAGGGATCCAGCCATGATGAGCAGTTCTTC.

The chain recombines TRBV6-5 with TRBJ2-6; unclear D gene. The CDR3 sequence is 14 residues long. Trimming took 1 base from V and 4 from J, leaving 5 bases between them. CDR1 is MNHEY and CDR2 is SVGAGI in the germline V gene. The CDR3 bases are TGTGCCAGCAGTTACTTCGGCGGGGCCAACGTCCTGACTTTC. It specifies CASSYFGGANVLTF.

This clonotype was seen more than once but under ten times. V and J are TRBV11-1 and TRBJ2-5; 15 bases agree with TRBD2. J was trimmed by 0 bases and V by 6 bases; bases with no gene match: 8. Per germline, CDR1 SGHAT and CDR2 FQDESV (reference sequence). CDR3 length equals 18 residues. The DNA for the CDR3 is TGTGCCAGCAGGCAAGGGACTAGCGGGAGGACATACCAAGAGACCCAGTACTTC. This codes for CASRQGTSGRTYQETQYF.

In nucleotides, the CDR3 is TGTGCCAGCAGCTCGCTAGGGGGCTCGAACACTGAAGCTTTCTTT. Translated: CASSSLGGSNTEAFF. The chain has TRBV7-9 and TRBJ1-1; the match to TRBD1 covers 7 bases. V lost 4 bases and J lost 1; bases outside the gene matches: 6. This CDR3 spans 15 amino acids. CDR1 is SEHNR, CDR2 FQNEAQ, per germline (reference sequence).

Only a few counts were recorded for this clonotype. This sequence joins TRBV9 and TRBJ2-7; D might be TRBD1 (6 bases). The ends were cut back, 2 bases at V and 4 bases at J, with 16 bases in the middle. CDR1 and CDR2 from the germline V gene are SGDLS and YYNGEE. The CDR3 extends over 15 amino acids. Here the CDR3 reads CASSVGGTPAYEQYF. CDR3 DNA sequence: TGTGCCAGCAGCGTTGGGGGCACGCCGGCTTACGAGCAGTACTTC.

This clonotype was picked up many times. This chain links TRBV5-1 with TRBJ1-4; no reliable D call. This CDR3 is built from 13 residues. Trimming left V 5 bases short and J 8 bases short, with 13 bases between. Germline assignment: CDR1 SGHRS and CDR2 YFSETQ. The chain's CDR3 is CASRSHPKEKLFF. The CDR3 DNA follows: TGCGCCAGCAGGAGTCACCCGAAGGAAAAACTGTTTTTT.

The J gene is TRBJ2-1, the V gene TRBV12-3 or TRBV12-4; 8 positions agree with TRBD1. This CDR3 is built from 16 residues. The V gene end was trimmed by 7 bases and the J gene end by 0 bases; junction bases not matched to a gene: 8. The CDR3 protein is CASIRRQGSSYNEQFF. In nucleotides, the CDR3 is TGTGCCAGCATCCGAAGACAGGGGAGCTCCTACAATGAGCAGTTCTTC.

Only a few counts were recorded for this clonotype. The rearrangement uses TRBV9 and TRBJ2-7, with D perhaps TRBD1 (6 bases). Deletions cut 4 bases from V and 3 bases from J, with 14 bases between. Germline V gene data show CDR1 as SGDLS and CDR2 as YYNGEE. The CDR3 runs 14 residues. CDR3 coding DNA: TGTGCCAGCAGCCCAGGGGCTTACGGCTACGAGCAGTACTTC. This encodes CASSPGAYGYEQYF. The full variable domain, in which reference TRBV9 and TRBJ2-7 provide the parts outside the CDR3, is DSGVTQTPKHLITATGQRVTLRCSPRSGDLSVYWYQQSLDQGLQFLIQYYNGEERAKGNILERFSAQQFPDLHSELNLSSLELGDSALYFCASSPGAYGYEQYFGPGTRLTVT.

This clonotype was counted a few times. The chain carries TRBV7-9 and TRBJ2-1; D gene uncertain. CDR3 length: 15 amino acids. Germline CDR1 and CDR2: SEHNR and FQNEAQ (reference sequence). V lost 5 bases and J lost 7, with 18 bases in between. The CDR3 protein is CASSGALGPWNEQFF. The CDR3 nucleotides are TGTGCCAGCAGCGGAGCGCTTGGGCCGTGGAATGAGCAGTTCTTC.